This entry lists 21 T cell receptor beta chains sequenced from one sample in a study of Ad26.COV2.S vaccination and SARS-CoV-2 variants. TCRdb's table, derived via immunoSEQ multiplex PCR, lists solely in-frame clones and lacks some. The top ten hold approximately 1.5% of the sample, which has about 680,000 clones, roughly 90% seen once. Treatment denoted: 15 to 20 received Ad26.COV2.S at low or high dose, single or two shots; about five received placebo; per-sample allocation not given. Sampling occurred on day 63 after the first vaccine or placebo injection. This specimen was peripheral blood, taken in a trial of Ad26.COV2.S vaccine versus placebo. These receptors were taken from a person between 18 and 65 years old who received the Ad26.COV2.S COVID-19 vaccine or a placebo.

A remark on this clone: The same CDR3 is also encoded by other DNA sequences in this sample. The chain joins TRBV7-9 to TRBJ2-7; D is unresolved. Germline CDR1 reads SEHNR; CDR2 reads FQNEAQ (reference sequence). This CDR3 region has 11 residues. V was clipped by 5 bases and J by 0 bases, with 2 bases between them. The CDR3 DNA sequence: TGTGCCAGCAGCAACTCCTACGAGCAGTACTTC. Residues: CASSNSYEQYF.

This clone was counted a few times. The chain recombines TRBV6-6 with TRBJ1-6; D is possibly TRBD1 (6 bases). The length of the CDR3 is 14 residues. The V end lost 2 bases, the J end lost 7 bases, and 9 bases lay between the germline ends. Germline assignment: CDR1 MNHNY and CDR2 SVGAGI (reference sequence). CDR3 protein: CASSYVDRNSPLHF. As DNA, the CDR3 is TGTGCCAGCAGTTACGTGGACAGAAATTCACCCCTCCACTTT.

This sequence joins TRBV18 and TRBJ1-1, with 9 bases lining up with TRBD1. The CDR3 is made up of 14 amino acids. V shed 3 bases, J shed 4 bases, and the junction held 3 bases outside the gene matches. Per the germline V gene, CDR1 is KGHSH and CDR2 is LQKENI. The CDR3 loop is CASSPDRGRTEAFF. The CDR3, as DNA: TGTGCCAGCTCACCGGACAGGGGACGCACTGAAGCTTTCTTT.

The chain couples TRBV18 to TRBJ2-5; TRBD1 agrees at 9 bases. The CDR3 spans 14 residues. Germline loops: CDR1 KGHSH, CDR2 LQKENI. The J segment lost 2 bases and the V segment lost 6 bases, leaving 4 bases of the junction unmatched. DNA of the CDR3: TGTGCCAGCTCCCACGACAGGGGGCAAGAGACCCAGTACTTC. This gives the protein CASSHDRGQETQYF.

This rearrangement joins TRBV7-9 to TRBJ2-1; 7 bases are a match to TRBD1. The CDR3 contains 16 residues. Losses at the gene ends were 5 bases for V and 6 bases for J; bases not matched to a gene: 13. Per germline, CDR1 SEHNR and CDR2 FQNEAQ (reference sequence). CDR3 in DNA: TGTGCCAGCAGCCCAAAGGGACAGAATCGAGGCAATGAGCAGTTCTTC. Translated, it gives CASSPKGQNRGNEQFF.

A few counts support this clone. The chain links TRBV7-8 to TRBJ2-1; 8 bases agree with TRBD1. CDR3 length: 16 residues. Germline V gene sequence: CDR1 SGHVS, CDR2 FQNEAQ. With 4 bases clipped from V and 2 bases from J, the junction kept 7 bases outside the gene matches. CDR3 residues: CASSSYRGITYNEQFF. The CDR3 DNA is TGTGCCAGCAGCTCCTACAGGGGGATCACCTACAATGAGCAGTTCTTC.

This chain connects TRBV18 to TRBJ2-1; D gene uncertain. The CDR3 is 13 residues long. Trimming removed 4 bases from V and 1 base from J, with 5 bases in between. The germline V gene has CDR1 KGHSH and CDR2 LQKENI. CDR3 coding DNA: TGTGCCAGCTCACTAGAGTCCTACAATGAGCAGTTCTTC. As protein: CASSLESYNEQFF.

The chain combines TRBV11-2 with TRBJ2-1, with D hard to call. Per germline, CDR1 SGHAT and CDR2 FQNNGV. Trimming shortened V by 1 base and J by 0 bases, and 16 bases separated the two germline ends. The CDR3 totals 18 residues. CDR3 in DNA: TGTGCCAGCAGCTTAGCACTCAGGACCCGAATCTCCTACAATGAGCAGTTCTTC. As protein: CASSLALRTRISYNEQFF.

The chain combines TRBV4-2 with TRBJ2-3, with 12 bases identical to TRBD2. With V trimmed by 0 bases and J by 0 bases, 4 bases remained unmatched. The CDR3 is 18 residues long. Germline-derived CDR1 and CDR2 are LGHNA and YNFKEQ. The CDR3 loop reads CASSQDRGTSGSTDTQYF. CDR3 DNA: TGTGCCAGCAGCCAAGATCGAGGGACTAGCGGGAGCACAGATACGCAGTATTTT.

V is TRBV7-2 and J is TRBJ2-1; 10 positions match TRBD2. CDR1 and CDR2 (germline): SGHTA, FQGNSA. The CDR3 is 15 amino acids. After removal of 1 base from V and 7 bases from J, the junction contained 4 bases not matched to a gene. Here the CDR3 reads CASSLEGLAENEQFF. CDR3 sequence (DNA): TGTGCCAGCAGCTTAGAAGGACTAGCGGAGAATGAGCAGTTCTTC.

On this clone itself: Other DNA sequences within the sample encode an identical CDR3. The chain has TRBV5-1 and TRBJ1-1; D remains ambiguous. V lost 2 bases, J lost 0 bases, and 5 bases lay in between. This CDR3 is built from 13 residues. Per germline, CDR1 SGHRS and CDR2 YFSETQ. The CDR3 is CASSFALNTEAFF. The CDR3, as DNA: TGCGCCAGCAGCTTTGCCTTGAACACTGAAGCTTTCTTT.

This clone was seen a few times. J is TRBJ1-4 and V is TRBV7-6, with a tentative D call TRBD1 (5 bases). Trimming shortened V by 1 base and J by 6 bases, and 12 bases separated the two germline ends. Per the germline V gene, CDR1 is SGHVS and CDR2 is FNYEAQ. The CDR3 length is 15 residues. The CDR3 nucleotides read TGTGCCAGCAGCTTAGGGGGCTGGGGGGATGAAAAACTGTTTTTT. It translates to CASSLGGWGDEKLFF.

With respect to this clone: Other DNA sequences in this sample translate to the same CDR3. CDR3: CSARADYGYTF. The CDR3 coding sequence is TGCAGTGCTAGAGCTGACTATGGCTACACCTTC. The chain combines TRBV20-1 with TRBJ1-2; no clear D gene. CDR1 is DFQATT and CDR2 is SNEGSKA in the germline V gene (reference sequence). The CDR3 is 11 amino acids. V gave up 1 base and J gave up 3 bases, with 3 bases separating them.

The CDR3 DNA sequence: TGTGCCAGTAAGATGGACAGGGGGCTTGGAAACACCATATATTTT. This codes for CASKMDRGLGNTIYF. V and J are TRBV19 and TRBJ1-3; 11 bases are a match to TRBD1. The trim removed 7 bases at V and 3 bases at J, leaving 5 bases unmatched. Germline values: CDR1 LNHDA, CDR2 SQIVND (reference sequence). The CDR3 runs 15 residues.

The V call is TRBV4-3, the J call TRBJ1-4; tentatively, D is TRBD1 (5 bases). CDR3 length: 16 amino acids. Germline V CDR1 and CDR2: LGHNA, YSLEER. V dropped 1 base and J dropped 8 bases, with 17 bases sitting between them. The CDR3 coding sequence is TGCGCCAGCAGCCAAGCTCCGGGAGACCCAGGGGAAAAACTGTTTTTT. Protein sequence: CASSQAPGDPGEKLFF.

This chain connects TRBV5-1 to TRBJ2-7, with 8 positions matching TRBD2. CDR1 SGHRS and CDR2 YFSETQ come from the germline V gene. The CDR3 has 15 residues. Trimming took 4 bases from V and 6 from J; bases not matched to a gene: 12. The CDR3 reads CASSPRGGTYFEQYF. The CDR3 coding sequence is TGCGCCAGCAGCCCCCGGGGGGGCACATATTTCGAGCAGTACTTC.

The table lists this clone with a count of one. The chain employs TRBV7-9 and TRBJ2-3, with 11 bases lining up with TRBD2. The germline CDR1 and CDR2 sequences are SEHNR and FQNEAQ (reference sequence). This CDR3 has 16 residues. With 5 bases clipped from V and 0 bases from J, the junction kept 4 bases outside the gene matches. The DNA of the CDR3 is TGTGCCAGCAGCCCCGGGACTAGCGGAAGCACAGATACGCAGTATTTT. Its translation: CASSPGTSGSTDTQYF.

V gene TRBV3-1 (or the pseudogene TRBV3-2) combines with J gene TRBJ2-2, with 12 positions matching TRBD2. The V and J ends lost 0 bases and 8 bases, in that order; junction bases with no gene match: 1. The germline V gene encodes CDR1 LGHDT and CDR2 YNNKEL (reference sequence). This CDR3 has 15 amino acids. CDR3 sequence: CASSQELAGGGELFF. CDR3 DNA sequence: TGTGCCAGCAGCCAAGAACTAGCGGGAGGAGGGGAGCTGTTTTTT.

The chain links TRBV27 to TRBJ2-1; TRBD2 might be the D (7 bases). The CDR3 is 15 residues long. V dropped 2 bases and J dropped 8 bases, with 16 bases sitting between them. In germline, CDR1 is MNHEY, CDR2 SMNVEV (reference sequence). The CDR3 nucleotides read TGTGCCAGCAGTTTAAGGGGGAGGGCATCAGATGAGCAGTTCTTC. Translating it yields CASSLRGRASDEQFF.

The chain couples TRBV2 to TRBJ1-1; TRBD1 matches at 10 bases. The trim removed 7 bases at V and 3 bases at J, leaving 8 bases unmatched. Germline lookup yields CDR1 SNHLY and CDR2 FYNNEI. The CDR3 totals 15 residues. This chain's CDR3 is CASTRDRGDYTEAFF. CDR3 nucleotide sequence: TGTGCCAGCACTCGGGACAGGGGTGATTACACTGAAGCTTTCTTT.

The chain has TRBV7-9 and TRBJ1-1, with 10 bases matching TRBD1. V lost 5 bases, J lost 7 bases, and 7 bases stayed unmatched. CDR3 length: 14 amino acids. Germline CDR1 reads SEHNR; CDR2 reads FQNEAQ (reference sequence). CDR3: CASSLLRDRGEAFF. In DNA form, the CDR3 reads TGTGCCAGCAGCCTCCTCAGGGACAGGGGTGAAGCTTTCTTT.